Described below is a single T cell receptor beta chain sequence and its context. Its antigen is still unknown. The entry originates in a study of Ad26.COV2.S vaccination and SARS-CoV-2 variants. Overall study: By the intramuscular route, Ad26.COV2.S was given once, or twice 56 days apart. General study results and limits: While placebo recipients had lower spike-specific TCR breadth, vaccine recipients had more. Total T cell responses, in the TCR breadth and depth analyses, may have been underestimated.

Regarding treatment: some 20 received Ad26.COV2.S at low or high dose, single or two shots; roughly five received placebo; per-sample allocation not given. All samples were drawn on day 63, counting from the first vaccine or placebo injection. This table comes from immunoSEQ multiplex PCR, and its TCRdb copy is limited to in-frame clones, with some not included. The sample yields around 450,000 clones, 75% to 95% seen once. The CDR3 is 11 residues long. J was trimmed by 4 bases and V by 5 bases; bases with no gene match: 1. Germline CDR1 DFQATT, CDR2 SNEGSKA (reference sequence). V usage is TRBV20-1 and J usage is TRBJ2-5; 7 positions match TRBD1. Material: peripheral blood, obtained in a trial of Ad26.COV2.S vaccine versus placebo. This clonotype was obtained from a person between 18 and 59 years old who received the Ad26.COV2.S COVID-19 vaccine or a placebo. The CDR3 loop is CSARQGETQYF. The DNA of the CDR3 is TGCAGTGCTCGACAGGGAGAGACCCAGTACTTC.